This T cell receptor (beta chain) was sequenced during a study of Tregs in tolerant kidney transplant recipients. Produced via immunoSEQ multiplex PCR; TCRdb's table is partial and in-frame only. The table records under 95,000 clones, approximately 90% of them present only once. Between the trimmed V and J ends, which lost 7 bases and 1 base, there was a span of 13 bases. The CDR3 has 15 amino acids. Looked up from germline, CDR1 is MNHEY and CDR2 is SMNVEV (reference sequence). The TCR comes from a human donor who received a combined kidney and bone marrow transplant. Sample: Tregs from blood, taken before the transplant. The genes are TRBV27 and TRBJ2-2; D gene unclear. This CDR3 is CASKVRLLNTGELFF. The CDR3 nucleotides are TGTGCCAGCAAAGTAAGATTATTGAACACCGGGGAGCTGTTTTTT.